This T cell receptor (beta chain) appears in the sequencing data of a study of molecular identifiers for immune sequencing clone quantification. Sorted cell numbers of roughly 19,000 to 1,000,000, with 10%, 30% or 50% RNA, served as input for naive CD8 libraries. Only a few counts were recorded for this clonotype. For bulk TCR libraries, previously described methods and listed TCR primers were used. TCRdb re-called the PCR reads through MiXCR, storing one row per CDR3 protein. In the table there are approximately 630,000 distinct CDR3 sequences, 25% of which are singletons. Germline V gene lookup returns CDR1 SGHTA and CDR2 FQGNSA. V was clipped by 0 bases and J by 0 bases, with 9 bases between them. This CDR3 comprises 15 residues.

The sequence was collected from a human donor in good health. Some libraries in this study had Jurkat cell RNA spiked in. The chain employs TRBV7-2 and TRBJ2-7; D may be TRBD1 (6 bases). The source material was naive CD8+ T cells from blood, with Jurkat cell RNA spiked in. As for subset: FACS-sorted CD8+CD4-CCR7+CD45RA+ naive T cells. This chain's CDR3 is CASSLARQDSYEQYF. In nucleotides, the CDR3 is TGTGCCAGCAGCTTAGCGAGACAGGACTCCTACGAGCAGTACTTC.